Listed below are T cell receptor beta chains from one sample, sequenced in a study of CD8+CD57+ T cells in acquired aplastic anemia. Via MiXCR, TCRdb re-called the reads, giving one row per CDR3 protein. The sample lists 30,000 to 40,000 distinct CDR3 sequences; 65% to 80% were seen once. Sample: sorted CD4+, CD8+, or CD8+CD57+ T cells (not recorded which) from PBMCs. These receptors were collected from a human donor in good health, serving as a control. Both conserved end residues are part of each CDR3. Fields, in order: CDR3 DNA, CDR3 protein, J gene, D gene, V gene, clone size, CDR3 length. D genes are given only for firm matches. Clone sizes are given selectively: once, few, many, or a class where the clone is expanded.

CDR3nt: TGTGCCAGCAGCTTAGGACTAGACAATGAGCAGTTCTTC
CDR3aa: CASSLGLDNEQFF
j_gene: TRBJ2-1
d_gene: TRBD2
v_gene: TRBV7-3
abundance: -
len: 13

CDR3nt: TGCAGCGTTGGCGGTCCGAACTATGGCTACACCTTC
CDR3aa: CSVGGPNYGYTF
j_gene: TRBJ1-2
d_gene: -
v_gene: TRBV29-1
abundance: -
len: 12

CDR3nt: TGTGCCAGCAGCTCAGATGAACTAGCGGGGGGCCGAGAGCAGTACTTC
CDR3aa: CASSSDELAGGREQYF
j_gene: TRBJ2-7
d_gene: TRBD2
v_gene: TRBV11-2
abundance: -
len: 16

CDR3nt: TGCGCCAGCAGCCCAGGGTGGCAGGGAGATCGCGAGCAGTACTTC
CDR3aa: CASSPGWQGDREQYF
j_gene: TRBJ2-7
d_gene: -
v_gene: TRBV5-1
abundance: -
len: 15

CDR3nt: TGTGCCAGCAGACCTCTTGGTCCGGCTAGCACAGATACGCAGTATTTT
CDR3aa: CASRPLGPASTDTQYF
j_gene: TRBJ2-3
d_gene: -
v_gene: TRBV28
abundance: many
len: 16

CDR3nt: TGTGCCAGCATTGCAACAGGGCCGAATTCACCCCTCCACTTT
CDR3aa: CASIATGPNSPLHF
j_gene: TRBJ1-6
d_gene: -
v_gene: TRBV2
abundance: -
len: 14

CDR3nt: TGCGCCAGCAGTGAGTCGGGGCGCCCCACCTCTGAAGCTTTCTTT
CDR3aa: CASSESGRPTSEAFF
j_gene: TRBJ1-1
d_gene: -
v_gene: TRBV10-1
abundance: -
len: 15

CDR3nt: TGTGCCAGTAGTATAAGTTCAGGGTTCGGAGGCTACACCTTC
CDR3aa: CASSISSGFGGYTF
j_gene: TRBJ1-2
d_gene: -
v_gene: TRBV19
abundance: once
len: 14

CDR3nt: TGTGCCAGCAGTCTCCGGGGACCGGCCTACGAGCAGTACTTC
CDR3aa: CASSLRGPAYEQYF
j_gene: TRBJ2-7
d_gene: -
v_gene: TRBV5-5
abundance: -
len: 14

CDR3nt: TGTGCCACCAGCAGAGATGTTCGGACAGGGGGTGAAGAGCAGTACTTC
CDR3aa: CATSRDVRTGGEEQYF
j_gene: TRBJ2-7
d_gene: TRBD1
v_gene: TRBV15
abundance: -
len: 16

CDR3nt: TGTGCCAGCAGTTATCGCGAACTACAGGGGAGCTCACCCCTCCACTTT
CDR3aa: CASSYRELQGSSPLHF
j_gene: TRBJ1-6
d_gene: TRBD1
v_gene: TRBV5-6
abundance: -
len: 16

CDR3nt: TGCAGTGCTAGATCTAGCGGGAGCTCCTACAATGAGCAGTTCTTC
CDR3aa: CSARSSGSSYNEQFF
j_gene: TRBJ2-1
d_gene: TRBD2
v_gene: TRBV20-1
abundance: -
len: 15

CDR3nt: TGTGCCATCATGGGGGACAGGGGAAACACTGAAGCTTTCTTT
CDR3aa: CAIMGDRGNTEAFF
j_gene: TRBJ1-1
d_gene: TRBD1
v_gene: TRBV10-3
abundance: -
len: 14

CDR3nt: TGTGCCAGCAGAGGGGACAGGTTAGACTATGGCTACACCTTC
CDR3aa: CASRGDRLDYGYTF
j_gene: TRBJ1-2
d_gene: TRBD1
v_gene: TRBV25-1
abundance: -
len: 14

CDR3nt: TGTGCCAGCACCGTATTTAATTCACCCCTCCACTTT
CDR3aa: CASTVFNSPLHF
j_gene: TRBJ1-6
d_gene: -
v_gene: TRBV7-9
abundance: -
len: 12

CDR3nt: TGTGCCAGCAGCCTACGACCCAATCAGCCCCAGCATTTT
CDR3aa: CASSLRPNQPQHF
j_gene: TRBJ1-5
d_gene: -
v_gene: TRBV7-8
abundance: -
len: 13

CDR3nt: TGTGCCAGCAGTGCTCGAGACGGGACCTATGGCTACACCTTC
CDR3aa: CASSARDGTYGYTF
j_gene: TRBJ1-2
d_gene: -
v_gene: TRBV2
abundance: -
len: 14

CDR3nt: TGTGCCAGCAGTTCTCCCAGGGTCCCCAATCAGCCCCAGCATTTT
CDR3aa: CASSSPRVPNQPQHF
j_gene: TRBJ1-5
d_gene: -
v_gene: TRBV28
abundance: -
len: 15

CDR3nt: TGTGCCAGCGATGGCTACTCCTACGAGCAGTACTTC
CDR3aa: CASDGYSYEQYF
j_gene: TRBJ2-7
d_gene: -
v_gene: TRBV10-1
abundance: -
len: 12

CDR3nt: TGCAGCGTTACAGGAAGAAACACTGAAGCTTTCTTT
CDR3aa: CSVTGRNTEAFF
j_gene: TRBJ1-1
d_gene: -
v_gene: TRBV29-1
abundance: few
len: 12

CDR3nt: TGTGCCAGCAGTTTAGGACCGCTCTCCTATAATTCACCCCTCCACTTT
CDR3aa: CASSLGPLSYNSPLHF
j_gene: TRBJ1-6
d_gene: -
v_gene: TRBV25-1
abundance: -
len: 16

CDR3nt: TGTGCCAGTAGTATATGGGGGATCGACAGGGAGGGACCTGGAAACACCATATATTTT
CDR3aa: CASSIWGIDREGPGNTIYF
j_gene: TRBJ1-3
d_gene: TRBD1
v_gene: TRBV19
abundance: -
len: 19